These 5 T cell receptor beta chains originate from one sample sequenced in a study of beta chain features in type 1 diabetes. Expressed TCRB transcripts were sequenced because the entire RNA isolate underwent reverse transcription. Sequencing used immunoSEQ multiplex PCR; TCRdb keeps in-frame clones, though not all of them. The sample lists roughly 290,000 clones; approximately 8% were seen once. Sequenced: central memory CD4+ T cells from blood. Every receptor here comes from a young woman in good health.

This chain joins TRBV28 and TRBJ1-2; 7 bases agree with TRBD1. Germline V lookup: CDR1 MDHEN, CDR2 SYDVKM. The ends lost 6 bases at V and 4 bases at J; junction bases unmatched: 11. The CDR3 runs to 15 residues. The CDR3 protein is CASSQPTGVGYGYTF. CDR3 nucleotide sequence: TGTGCCAGCAGCCAACCTACAGGGGTAGGCTATGGCTACACCTTC.

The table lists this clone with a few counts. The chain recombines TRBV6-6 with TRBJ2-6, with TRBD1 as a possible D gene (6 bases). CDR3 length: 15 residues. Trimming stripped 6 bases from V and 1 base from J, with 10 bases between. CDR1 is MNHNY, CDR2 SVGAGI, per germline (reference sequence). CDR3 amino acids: CASSTGQSGANVLTF. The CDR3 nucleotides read TGTGCCAGCAGCACAGGACAGTCTGGGGCCAACGTCCTGACTTTC.

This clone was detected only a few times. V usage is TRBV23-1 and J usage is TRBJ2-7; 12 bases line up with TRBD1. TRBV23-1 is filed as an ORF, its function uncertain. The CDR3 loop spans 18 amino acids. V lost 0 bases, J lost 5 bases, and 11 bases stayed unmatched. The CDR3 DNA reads TGCGCCAGCAGTCAATCGTCCATCCCCGGGACAGGGGGCGACGAGCAGTACGTC. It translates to CASSQSSIPGTGGDEQYV.

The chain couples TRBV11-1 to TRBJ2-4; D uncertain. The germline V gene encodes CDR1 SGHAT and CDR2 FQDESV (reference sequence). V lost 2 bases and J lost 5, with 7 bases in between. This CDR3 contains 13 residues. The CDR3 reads CASSLSGENIQYF. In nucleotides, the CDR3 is TGTGCCAGCAGCTTATCCGGCGAAAACATTCAGTACTTC.

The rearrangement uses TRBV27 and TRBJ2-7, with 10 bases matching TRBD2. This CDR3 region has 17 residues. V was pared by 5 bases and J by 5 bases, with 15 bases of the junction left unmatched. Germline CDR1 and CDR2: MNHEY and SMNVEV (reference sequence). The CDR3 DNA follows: TGTGCCAGCAGTCCGGCCCGGGCTAGCGGGAGAGGTCACGAGCAGTACTTC. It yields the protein CASSPARASGRGHEQYF.